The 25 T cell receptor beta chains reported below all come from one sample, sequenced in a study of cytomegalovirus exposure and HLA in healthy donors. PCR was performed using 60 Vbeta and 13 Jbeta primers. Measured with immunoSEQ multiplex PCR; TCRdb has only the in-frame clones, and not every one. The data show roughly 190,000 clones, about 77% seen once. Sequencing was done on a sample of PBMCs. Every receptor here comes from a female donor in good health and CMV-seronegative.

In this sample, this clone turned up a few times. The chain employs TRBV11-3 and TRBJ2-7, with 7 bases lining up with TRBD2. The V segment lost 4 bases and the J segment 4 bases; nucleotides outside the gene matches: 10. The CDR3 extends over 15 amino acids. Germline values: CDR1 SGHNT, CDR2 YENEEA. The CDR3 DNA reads TGTGCCAGCAGCTGGATGGCGGGAGCTGCGTACGAGCAGTACTTC. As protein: CASSWMAGAAYEQYF.

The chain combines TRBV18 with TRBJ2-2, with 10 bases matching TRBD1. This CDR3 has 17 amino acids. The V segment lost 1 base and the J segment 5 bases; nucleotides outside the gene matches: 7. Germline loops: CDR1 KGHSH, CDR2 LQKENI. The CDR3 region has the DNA TGTGCCAGCTCACCACAATCAAGGACAGGGGGGACCGGGGAGCTGTTTTTT. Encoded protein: CASSPQSRTGGTGELFF.

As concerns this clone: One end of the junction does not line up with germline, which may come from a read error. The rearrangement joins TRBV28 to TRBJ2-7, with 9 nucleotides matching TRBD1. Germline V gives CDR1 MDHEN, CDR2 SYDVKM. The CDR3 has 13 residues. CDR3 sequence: CTSRGTGTYEQYF. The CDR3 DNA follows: TGTACCAGCAGGGGGACAGGGACCTACGAGCAGTACTTC.

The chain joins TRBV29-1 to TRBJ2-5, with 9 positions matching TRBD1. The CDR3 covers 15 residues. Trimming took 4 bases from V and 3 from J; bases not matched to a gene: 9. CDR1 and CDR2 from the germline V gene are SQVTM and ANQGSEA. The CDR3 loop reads CSVALGTGIEETQYF. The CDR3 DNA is TGCAGCGTTGCCCTCGGGACAGGGATAGAAGAGACCCAGTACTTC.

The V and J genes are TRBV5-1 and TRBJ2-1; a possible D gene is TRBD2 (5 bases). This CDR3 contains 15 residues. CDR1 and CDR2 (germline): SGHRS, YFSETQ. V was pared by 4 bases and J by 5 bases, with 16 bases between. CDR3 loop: CASSMEGRGHNEQFF. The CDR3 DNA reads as TGCGCCAGCAGCATGGAAGGGAGAGGACACAATGAGCAGTTCTTC.

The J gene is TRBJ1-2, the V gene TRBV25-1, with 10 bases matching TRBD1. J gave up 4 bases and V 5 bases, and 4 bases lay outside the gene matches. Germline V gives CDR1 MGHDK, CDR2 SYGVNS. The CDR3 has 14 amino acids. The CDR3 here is CASSRDRGSYGYTF. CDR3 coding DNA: TGTGCCAGCAGTCGGGACAGGGGATCCTATGGCTACACCTTC.

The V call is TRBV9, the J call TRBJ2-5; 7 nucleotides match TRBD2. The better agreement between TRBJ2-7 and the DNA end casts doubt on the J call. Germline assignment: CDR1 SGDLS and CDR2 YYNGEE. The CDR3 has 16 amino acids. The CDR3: CASSVGGKAGPYEQYF. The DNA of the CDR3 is TGTGCCAGCAGCGTAGGAGGCAAAGCGGGGCCCTACGAGCAGTACTTC.

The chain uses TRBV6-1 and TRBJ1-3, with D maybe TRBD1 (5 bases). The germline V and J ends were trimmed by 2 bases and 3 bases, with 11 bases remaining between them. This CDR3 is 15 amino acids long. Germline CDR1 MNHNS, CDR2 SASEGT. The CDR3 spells CASSELRVVGNTIYF. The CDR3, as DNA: TGTGCCAGCAGTGAACTCAGGGTGGTTGGAAACACCATATATTTT.

The CDR3 DNA reads as TGTGCCAGCAAACTACAGGGTTACGAGCAGTACTTC. Protein sequence: CASKLQGYEQYF. The genes are TRBV28 and TRBJ2-7; a weak D match, TRBD1 (6 bases). V shed 7 bases and J shed 4 bases, with 11 bases lying between them. The CDR3 has 12 amino acids. CDR1 MDHEN and CDR2 SYDVKM come from the germline V gene.

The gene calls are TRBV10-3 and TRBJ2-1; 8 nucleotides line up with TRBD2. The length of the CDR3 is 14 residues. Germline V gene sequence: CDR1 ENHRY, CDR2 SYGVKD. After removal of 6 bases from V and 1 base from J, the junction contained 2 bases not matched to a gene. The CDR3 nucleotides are TGTGCCATCAGAGGCGGGGGGTCCTACAATGAGCAGTTCTTC. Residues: CAIRGGGSYNEQFF.

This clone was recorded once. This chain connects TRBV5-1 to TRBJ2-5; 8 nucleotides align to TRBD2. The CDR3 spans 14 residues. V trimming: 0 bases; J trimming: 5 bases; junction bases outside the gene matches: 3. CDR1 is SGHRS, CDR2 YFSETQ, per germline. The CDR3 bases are TGCGCCAGCAGCTTGGGGGCTAGCGGGGAGACCCAGTACTTC. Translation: CASSLGASGETQYF.

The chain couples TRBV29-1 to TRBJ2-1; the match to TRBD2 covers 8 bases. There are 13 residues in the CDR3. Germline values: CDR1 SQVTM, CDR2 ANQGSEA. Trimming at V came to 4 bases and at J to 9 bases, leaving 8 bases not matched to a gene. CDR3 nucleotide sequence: TGCAGCGTTGTTACCGGGGGGGGGAGTGAGCAGTTCTTC. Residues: CSVVTGGGSEQFF.

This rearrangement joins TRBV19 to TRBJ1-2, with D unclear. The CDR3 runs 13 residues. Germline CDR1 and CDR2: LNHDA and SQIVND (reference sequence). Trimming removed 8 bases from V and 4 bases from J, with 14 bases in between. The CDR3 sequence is CASYPGGFYGYTF. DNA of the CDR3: TGTGCCAGTTATCCCGGCGGATTCTATGGCTACACCTTC. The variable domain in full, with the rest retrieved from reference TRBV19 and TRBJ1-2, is DGGITQSPKYLFRKEGQNVTLSCEQNLNHDAMYWYRQDPGQGLRLIYYSQIVNDFQKGDIAEGYSVSREKKESFPLTVTSAQKNPTAFYLCASYPGGFYGYTFGSGTRLTVV.

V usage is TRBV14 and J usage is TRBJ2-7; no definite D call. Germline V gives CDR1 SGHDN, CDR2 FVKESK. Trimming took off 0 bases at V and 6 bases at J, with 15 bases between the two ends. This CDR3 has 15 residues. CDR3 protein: CASSQDLGRLSEQYF. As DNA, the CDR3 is TGTGCCAGCAGCCAAGATTTAGGCAGGCTAAGCGAGCAGTACTTC. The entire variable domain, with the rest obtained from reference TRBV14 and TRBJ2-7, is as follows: EAGVTQFPSHSVIEKGQTVTLRCDPISGHDNLYWYRRVMGKEIKFLLHFVKESKQDESGMPNNRFLAERTGGTYSTLKVQPAELEDSGVYFCASSQDLGRLSEQYFGPGTRLTVT.

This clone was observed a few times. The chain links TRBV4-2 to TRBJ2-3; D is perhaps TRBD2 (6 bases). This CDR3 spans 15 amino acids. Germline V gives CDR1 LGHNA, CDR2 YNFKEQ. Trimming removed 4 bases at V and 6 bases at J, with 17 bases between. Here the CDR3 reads CASSLGLDAGDTQYF. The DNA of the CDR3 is TGTGCCAGCAGCCTTGGACTTGATGCGGGGGATACGCAGTATTTT.

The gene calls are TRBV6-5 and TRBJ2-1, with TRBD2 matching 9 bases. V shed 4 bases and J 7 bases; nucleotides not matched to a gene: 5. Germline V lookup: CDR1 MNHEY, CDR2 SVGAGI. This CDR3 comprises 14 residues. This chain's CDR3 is CASSLAGVGNEQFF. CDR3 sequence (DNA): TGTGCCAGCAGTTTAGCGGGAGTTGGGAATGAGCAGTTCTTC.

The CDR3 sequence is CASTGMGDSPLHF. CDR3 bases: TGTGCCAGCACCGGGATGGGAGATTCACCCCTCCACTTT. The rearrangement links TRBV2 to TRBJ1-6; D not resolved. Trimming removed 7 bases at V and 8 bases at J, with 12 bases between. This CDR3 is 13 amino acids long. Germline values: CDR1 SNHLY, CDR2 FYNNEI.

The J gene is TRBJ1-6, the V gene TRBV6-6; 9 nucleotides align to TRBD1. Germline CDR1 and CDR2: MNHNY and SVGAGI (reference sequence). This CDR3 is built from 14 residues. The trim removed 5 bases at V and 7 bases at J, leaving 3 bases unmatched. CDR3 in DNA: TGTGCCAGCAGTCTGGGACAGGGCAATTCACCCCTCCACTTT. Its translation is CASSLGQGNSPLHF.

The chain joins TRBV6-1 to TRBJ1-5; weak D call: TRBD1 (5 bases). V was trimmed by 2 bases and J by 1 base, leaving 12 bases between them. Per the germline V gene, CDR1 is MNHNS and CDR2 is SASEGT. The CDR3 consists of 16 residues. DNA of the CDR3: TGTGCCAGCAGTGAACAGTCAGGGTTAAGCAATCAGCCCCAGCATTTT. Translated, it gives CASSEQSGLSNQPQHF.

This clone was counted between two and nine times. The CDR3 bases are TGTGCCAGCAGCTATGGACGGGAACCCACAGATACGCAGTATTTT. Amino acids: CASSYGREPTDTQYF. The rearrangement links TRBV7-8 to TRBJ2-3, with D maybe TRBD2 (5 bases). Trimming took off 4 bases at V and 2 bases at J, with 13 bases between the two ends. CDR1 and CDR2 (germline): SGHVS, FQNEAQ. This CDR3 spans 15 amino acids.

CDR3 in DNA: TGTGCCAGCAGCCACGACTACCCCACAGATACGCAGTATTTT. Its translation: CASSHDYPTDTQYF. This chain joins TRBV7-9 and TRBJ2-3; perhaps TRBD2 as D (5 bases). Per the germline V gene, CDR1 is SEHNR and CDR2 is FQNEAQ (reference sequence). The V end was cut by 5 bases, the J end by 2 bases, with 11 bases between. The CDR3 runs to 14 residues.

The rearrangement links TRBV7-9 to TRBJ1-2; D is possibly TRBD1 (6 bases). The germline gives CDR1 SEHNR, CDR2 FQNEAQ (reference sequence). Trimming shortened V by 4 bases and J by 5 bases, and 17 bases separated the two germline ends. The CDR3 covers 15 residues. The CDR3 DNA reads TGTGCCAGCAGCTCCACACGGACAGCAAGATATGGCTACACCTTC. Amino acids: CASSSTRTARYGYTF.

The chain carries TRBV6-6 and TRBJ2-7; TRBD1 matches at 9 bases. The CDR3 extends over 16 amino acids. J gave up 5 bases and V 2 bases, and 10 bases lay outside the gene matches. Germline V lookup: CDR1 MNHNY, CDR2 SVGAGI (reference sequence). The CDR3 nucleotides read TGTGCCAGCAGTTACCCGAAGGGACAGGGAACGGACGAGCAGTACTTC. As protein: CASSYPKGQGTDEQYF.

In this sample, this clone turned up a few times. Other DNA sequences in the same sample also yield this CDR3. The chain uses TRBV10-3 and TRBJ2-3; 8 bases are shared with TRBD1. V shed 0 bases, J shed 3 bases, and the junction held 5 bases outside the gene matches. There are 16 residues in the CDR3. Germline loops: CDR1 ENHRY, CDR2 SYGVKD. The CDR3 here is CAISESGQGETDTQYF. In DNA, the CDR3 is TGTGCCATCAGTGAGTCCGGACAGGGCGAAACAGATACGCAGTATTTT.

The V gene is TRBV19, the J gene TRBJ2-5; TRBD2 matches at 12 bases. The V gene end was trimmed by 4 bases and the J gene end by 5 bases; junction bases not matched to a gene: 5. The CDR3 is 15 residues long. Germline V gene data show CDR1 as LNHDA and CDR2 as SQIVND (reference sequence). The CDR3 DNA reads TGTGCCAGTAGTACTAGCGGGGGGGCCCGGGAGACCCAGTACTTC. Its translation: CASSTSGGARETQYF.